This TCR beta chain was observed in a study of blood T cell repertoires in COVID-19 (dated by TCRdb to 2018 to 2021). With regard to the full study: Samples covering the acute and convalescent phases of COVID-19 were provided by collaborators in the United States, Italy and Spain. The material from the prospective study consisted of cDNA or gDNA derived from T cells, B-cell-depleted T cells, or PBMCs. Deeply sampled blood TCRbeta repertoires from subjects exposed to, actively infected with, or recovered from COVID-19 were included in the dataset. A freely available public database, intended as a resource for researchers studying the immune response to SARS-CoV-2, is where the repertoires were released. Samples came from the ongoing ImmuneRACE study (first 160 participants) plus 1,254 subjects from 6 global collaborators. A de-identified subject ID, COVID-19 status, age in years and sex were almost always included in the sample metadata. Where available, HLA class I and class II types were taken from metadata supplied by the sample provider and were not determined by assay-based typing.

TCRbeta CDR3 regions were amplified from genomic DNA by means of the immunoSEQ Assay, a bias-controlled multiplex PCR. Per the original workflow: The number of nucleated cells in each sample was estimated from the amplification of reference gene primers within the assay. To quantify the absolute abundance of each unique TCRbeta CDR3 rearrangement, sequence reads were collapsed and filtered. For each sample, productive Simpson clonality was calculated as the square root of Simpson's diversity index across productive rearrangements. Imported from immuneACCESS, the table was reduced by TCRdb to in-frame sequences with V and J called. These copies leave out some clones; in studies compared against another copy, an unresolved V gene accounts for under half, and the cause of the remainder is not known. That table furnishes V, J and clone size, whereas the DNA furnished D and trimming. Across this sample there are some 230,000 clones, with 75% to 90% seen only once. Clones ranked in the top ten supply about 3.5% of the sample.

General study outcomes and caveats: Clinical and demographic metadata were provided uncurated, with the amount varying by source and participant.

CDR1 KGHSH and CDR2 LQKENI were looked up in the germline V gene. Relative to germline, V is missing 3 bases and J is missing 2 bases, with 4 bases of the junction outside any gene match. The CDR3 runs 15 amino acids, cysteine and phenylalanine included. The read is trimmed to its CDR3 DNA, 45 bases read in frame from base 1. Participants in the prospective study were enrolled through a virtual design, were aged roughly 18 to 100 years, and lived in roughly 24 United States geographic areas. In the prospective study, cohorts were assigned on the basis of participant-reported clinical history obtained from a screening survey and a study questionnaire. Each participant in the prospective study had whole blood, serum and a nasopharyngeal or oropharyngeal swab collected by mobile phlebotomists. Participants in the prospective study had the option to provide additional blood draws and questionnaires over a roughly two-month period. Before DNA extraction, blood samples from the prospective study were shipped at room temperature or frozen.

This clone was counted only a few times. Its antigen is unknown. Base qualities were left out, and no much larger clone turns up one base away. The chain was built from TRBV18 and TRBJ1-2; TRBD1 agrees with 9 junctional bases. The source is a woman aged 18-29 years in a cohort exposed to, infected with or recovered from COVID-19 (not recorded which). The sample taken for sequencing was PBMCs or T cells enriched from blood (not recorded which). The CDR3 here reads CASSPDGTGNYGYTF. The nucleotide sequence reads TGTGCCAGCTCACCTGACGGGACAGGGAACTATGGCTACACCTTC.